This T cell receptor beta chain comes out of a study of T cells after yellow fever vaccination. Study-wide findings and caveats: The secondary T-cell response peaked on day 5, not day 15, but was weaker. Repertoires obtained by FACS sorting could include abundant clonotypes that entered as contaminants from the bulk population.

On this clonotype: Its antigen remains unknown.

TCRdb reanalysed the 5' RACE reads using MiXCR and keeps one entry per CDR3 protein. The sample has hundreds of thousands of distinct CDR3 sequences, roughly 5% seen once. The sequence came from a man aged 18 to 30 who received the YFV17D yellow fever vaccine. The material sequenced was CD4+ T cells sorted from PBMCs, taken on the day of the yellow fever booster vaccination.

In DNA, the CDR3 is TGTGCCAGCAGCCAGCAGAGAGCGCAGTACTTC. This codes for CASSQQRAQYF. The V gene is TRBV12-3 or TRBV12-4, the J gene TRBJ2-7, with unresolved D. This CDR3 contains 11 residues. V was pared by 6 bases and J by 9 bases, with 12 bases between.